This TCR beta chain was identified in a study of T cells in localized non-small cell lung cancer. Regarding the study as a whole: Longer survival (overall) was linked to higher T cell density in blood. Among the top 100 tumor clones, a median about 57 appeared in adjacent lung.

The CDR3 length is 14 residues. V was pared by 4 bases and J by 4 bases, with 11 bases between. Germline V lookup: CDR1 SGHRS, CDR2 YFSETQ. This clone occurred many times. The antigen is not known. The protocol was immunoSEQ multiplex PCR, while the TCRdb copy is restricted to in-frame clones and leaves out a portion. The sample includes roughly 34,000 clones, approximately 80% of them seen just once. This chain joins TRBV5-1 and TRBJ1-4; D ambiguous. This clonotype was sampled from a male donor at least 60 years old with stage II squamous cell lung carcinoma. Sample: peripheral blood, taken before any cancer treatment. The CDR3 nucleotides are TGCGCCAGCAGCATTTCAGGTGATAATGAAAAACTGTTTTTT. Protein sequence: CASSISGDNEKLFF.